This TCR beta chain is from a study of blood T cells in healthy people across ages. Next came a second PCR, run for 7 to 11 cycles, which used a sample-barcoded 5' primer along with a J-beta primer mix. One entry per CDR3 protein results from TCRdb running MiXCR on the 5' RACE reads. The table records some 760,000 distinct CDR3 sequences, roughly 25% of them present only once. Staff drew around 10 milliliters of peripheral blood from each donor. The same data also contributed to another study, on T cells of mothers and their children. In that study: During the second PCR, the M1S primer introduced sample barcodes along with 2-4 random nucleotides. Normalized overlap was always slightly, never significantly, higher in related than unrelated mother-child pairs.

Sequenced material: blood. The TCR sequence derives from a boy younger than 18 in good health.

CDR3 coding DNA: TGTGCCAGCAGTTTATATCCAACGGAGACCCAGTACTTC. It specifies CASSLYPTETQYF. V and J are TRBV27 and TRBJ2-1; no clear D. The J call may be in error: the DNA end matches TRBJ2-5 better. The CDR3 covers 13 residues. Per germline, CDR1 MNHEY and CDR2 SMNVEV (reference sequence).